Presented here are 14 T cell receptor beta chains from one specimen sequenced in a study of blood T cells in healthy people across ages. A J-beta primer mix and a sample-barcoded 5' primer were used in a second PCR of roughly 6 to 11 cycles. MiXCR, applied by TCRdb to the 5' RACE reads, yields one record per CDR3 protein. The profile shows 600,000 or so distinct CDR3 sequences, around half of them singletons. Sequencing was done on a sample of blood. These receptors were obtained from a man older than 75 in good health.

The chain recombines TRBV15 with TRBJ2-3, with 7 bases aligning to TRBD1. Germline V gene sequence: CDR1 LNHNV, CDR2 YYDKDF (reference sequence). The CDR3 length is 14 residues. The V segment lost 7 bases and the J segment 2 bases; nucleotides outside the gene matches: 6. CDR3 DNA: TGTGCCACCAACCCGGGACAGCTCACAGATACGCAGTATTTT. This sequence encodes CATNPGQLTDTQYF.

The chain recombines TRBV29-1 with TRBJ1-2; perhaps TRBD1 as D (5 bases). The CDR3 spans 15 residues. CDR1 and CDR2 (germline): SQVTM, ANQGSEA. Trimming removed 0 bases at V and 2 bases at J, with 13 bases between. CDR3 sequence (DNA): TGCAGCGTTGAAGATTCGGAGGGGTCCAACTATGGCTACACCTTC. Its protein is CSVEDSEGSNYGYTF.

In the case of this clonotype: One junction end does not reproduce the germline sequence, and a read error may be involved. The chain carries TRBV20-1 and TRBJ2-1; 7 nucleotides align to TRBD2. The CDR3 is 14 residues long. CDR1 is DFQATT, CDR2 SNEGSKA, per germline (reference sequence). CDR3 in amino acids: CSAREGGFGYEQFF. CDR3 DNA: TGCAGCGCTAGGGAGGGAGGGTTTGGATATGAGCAGTTCTTC.

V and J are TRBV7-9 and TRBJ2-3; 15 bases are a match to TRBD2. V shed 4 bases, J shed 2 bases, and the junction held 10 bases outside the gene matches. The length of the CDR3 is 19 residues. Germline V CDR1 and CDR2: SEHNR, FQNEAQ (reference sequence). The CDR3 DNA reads TGTGCCAGCAGCTCGCCCCGGACTAGCGGGGGGGCTCTCACAGATACGCAGTATTTT. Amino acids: CASSSPRTSGGALTDTQYF.

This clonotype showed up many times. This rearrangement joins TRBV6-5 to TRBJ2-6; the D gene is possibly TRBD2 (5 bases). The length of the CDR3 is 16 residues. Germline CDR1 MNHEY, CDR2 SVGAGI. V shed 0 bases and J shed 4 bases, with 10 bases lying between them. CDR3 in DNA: TGTGCCAGCAGTTACTCCCCCGGGGTAGGGGCCAACGTCCTGACTTTC. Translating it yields CASSYSPGVGANVLTF.

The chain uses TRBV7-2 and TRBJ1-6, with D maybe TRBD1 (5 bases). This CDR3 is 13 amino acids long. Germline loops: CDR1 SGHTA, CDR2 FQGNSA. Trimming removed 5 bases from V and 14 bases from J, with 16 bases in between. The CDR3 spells CASSLPDTGSLHF. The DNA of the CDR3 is TGTGCCAGCAGCCTCCCGGACACGGGGTCCCTCCACTTT.

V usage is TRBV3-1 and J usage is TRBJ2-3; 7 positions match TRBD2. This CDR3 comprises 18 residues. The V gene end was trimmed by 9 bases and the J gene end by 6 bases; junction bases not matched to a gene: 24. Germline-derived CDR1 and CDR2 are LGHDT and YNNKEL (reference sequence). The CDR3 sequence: CARPKGNSFAGVGDTQYF. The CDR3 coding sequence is TGTGCCAGACCAAAGGGAAACAGCTTCGCGGGAGTGGGGGATACGCAGTATTTT.

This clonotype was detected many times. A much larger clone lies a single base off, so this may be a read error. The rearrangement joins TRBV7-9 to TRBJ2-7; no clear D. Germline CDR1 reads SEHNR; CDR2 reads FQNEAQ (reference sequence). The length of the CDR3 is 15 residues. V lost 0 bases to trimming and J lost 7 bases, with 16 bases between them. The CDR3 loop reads CASSLATTAYNEQYF. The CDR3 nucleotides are TGTGCCAGCAGCTTAGCGACAACCGCTTACAATGAGCAGTACTTC.

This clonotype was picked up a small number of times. CDR3 in amino acids: CASSARGGGDSPLHF. DNA for the CDR3: TGTGCCAGCAGTGCCCGGGGCGGGGGGGATTCACCCCTCCACTTT. V and J are TRBV6-6 and TRBJ1-6; tentatively, D is TRBD1 (5 bases). The CDR3 covers 15 residues. Between the trimmed V and J ends, which lost 5 bases and 8 bases, there was a span of 16 bases. Germline CDR1 and CDR2: MNHNY and SVGAGI (reference sequence).

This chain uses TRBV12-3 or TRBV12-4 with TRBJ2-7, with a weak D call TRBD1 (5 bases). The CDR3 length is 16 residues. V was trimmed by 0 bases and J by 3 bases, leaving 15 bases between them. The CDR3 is CASSLAGIRAFYEQYF. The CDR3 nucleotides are TGTGCCAGCAGTTTAGCGGGAATCAGGGCCTTCTACGAGCAGTACTTC.

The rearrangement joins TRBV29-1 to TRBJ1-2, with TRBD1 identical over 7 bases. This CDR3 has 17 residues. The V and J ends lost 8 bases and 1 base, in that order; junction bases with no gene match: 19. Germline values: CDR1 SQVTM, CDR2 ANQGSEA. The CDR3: CSTKGTEGGAGNYGYTF. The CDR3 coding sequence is TGCAGCACTAAGGGAACAGAAGGGGGCGCGGGTAACTATGGCTACACCTTC.

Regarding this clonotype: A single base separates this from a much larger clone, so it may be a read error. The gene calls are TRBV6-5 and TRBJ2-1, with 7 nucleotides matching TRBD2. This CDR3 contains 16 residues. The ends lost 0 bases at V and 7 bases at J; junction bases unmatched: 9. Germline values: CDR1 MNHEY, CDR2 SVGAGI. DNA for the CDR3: TGTGCCAGCAGTTACTCCGGACTAGTGTCGGGTAATGAGCAGTTCTTC. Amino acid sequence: CASSYSGLVSGNEQFF.

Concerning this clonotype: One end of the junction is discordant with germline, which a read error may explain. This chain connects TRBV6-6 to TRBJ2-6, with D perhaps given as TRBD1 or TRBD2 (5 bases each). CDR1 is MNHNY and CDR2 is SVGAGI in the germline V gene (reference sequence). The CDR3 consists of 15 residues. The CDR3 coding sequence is TGTGCCAGCACCACAGGACTCTCTGGGGCCGACGTCCTTACTTTC. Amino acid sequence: CASTTGLSGADVLTF.

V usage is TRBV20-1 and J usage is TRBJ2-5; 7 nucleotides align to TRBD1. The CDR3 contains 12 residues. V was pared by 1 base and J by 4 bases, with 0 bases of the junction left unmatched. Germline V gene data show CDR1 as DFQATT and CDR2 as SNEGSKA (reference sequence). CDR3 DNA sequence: TGCAGTGCTAGAGGACAGGGAGAGACCCAGTACTTC. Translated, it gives CSARGQGETQYF.